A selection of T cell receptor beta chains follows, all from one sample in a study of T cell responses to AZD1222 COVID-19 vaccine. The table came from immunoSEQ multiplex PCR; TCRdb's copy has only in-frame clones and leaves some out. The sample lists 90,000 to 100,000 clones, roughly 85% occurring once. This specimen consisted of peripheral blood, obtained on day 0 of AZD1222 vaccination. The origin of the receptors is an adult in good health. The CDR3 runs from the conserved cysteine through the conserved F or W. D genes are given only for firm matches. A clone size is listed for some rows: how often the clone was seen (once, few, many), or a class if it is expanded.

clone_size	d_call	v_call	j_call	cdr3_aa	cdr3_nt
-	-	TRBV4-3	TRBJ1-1	CASSPVGGDTEAFF	TGCGCCAGCAGCCCGGTAGGGGGTGACACTGAAGCTTTCTTT
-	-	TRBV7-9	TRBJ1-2	CASSRQRRYGYTF	TGTGCCAGCAGCCGGCAGCGACGATATGGCTACACCTTC
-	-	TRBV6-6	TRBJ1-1	CAISGVTEAFF	TGTGCCATCTCAGGGGTGACTGAAGCTTTCTTT
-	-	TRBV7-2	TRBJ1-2	CASSARQSNYGYTF	TGTGCCAGCAGCGCCCGACAGTCTAACTATGGCTACACCTTC
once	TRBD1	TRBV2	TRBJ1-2	CASSLGQRGYTF	TGTGCCAGCAGTCTGGGACAGAGGGGCTACACCTTC
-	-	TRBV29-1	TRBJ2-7	CSVEGGDSYEQYF	TGCAGCGTTGAAGGTGGGGACTCCTACGAGCAGTACTTC
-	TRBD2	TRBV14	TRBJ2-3	CASSQTSGRMDTQYF	TGTGCCAGCAGCCAGACTAGCGGGAGGATGGATACGCAGTATTTT
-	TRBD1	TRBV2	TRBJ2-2	CASSRTGGTGELFF	TGTGCCAGCAGTCGGACAGGGGGGACCGGGGAGCTGTTTTTT
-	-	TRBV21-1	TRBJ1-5	CASSREGQARGPQHF	TGTGCCAGCAGCCGAGAGGGACAGGCGCGGGGGCCCCAGCATTTT
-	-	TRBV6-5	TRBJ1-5	CASSYSSTNQPQHF	TGTGCCAGCAGTTACTCGAGCACCAATCAGCCCCAGCATTTT
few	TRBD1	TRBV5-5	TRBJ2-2	CASSVNSGGTGELFF	TGTGCCAGCAGCGTTAATTCAGGGGGAACCGGGGAGCTGTTTTTT
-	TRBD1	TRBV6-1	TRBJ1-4	CASSESGQLNEKLFF	TGTGCCAGCAGTGAATCGGGACAGCTAAATGAAAAACTGTTTTTT
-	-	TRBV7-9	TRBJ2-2	CASSLRGLQGPGELFF	TGTGCCAGCAGCTTAAGGGGGTTACAGGGCCCCGGGGAGCTGTTTTTT
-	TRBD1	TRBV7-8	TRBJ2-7	CASSWGQGGEQYF	TGTGCCAGCAGCTGGGGACAGGGTGGGGAGCAGTACTTC
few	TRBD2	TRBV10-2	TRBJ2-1	CASSAAPGLVKNEQFF	TGCGCCAGCAGTGCTGCCCCGGGACTAGTCAAGAATGAGCAGTTCTTC
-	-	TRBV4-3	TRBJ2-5	CASSQGSRGKGETQYF	TGCGCCAGCAGCCAAGGGTCCAGGGGCAAAGGAGAGACCCAGTACTTC
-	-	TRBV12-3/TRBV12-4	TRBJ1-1	CASTSVNTEAFF	TGTGCCAGCACCTCCGTGAACACTGAAGCTTTCTTT
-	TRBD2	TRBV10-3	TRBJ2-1	CAISSGGLGGNEQFF	TGTGCCATCAGTTCGGGGGGGCTTGGCGGGAACGAGCAGTTCTTC
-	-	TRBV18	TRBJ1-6	CASSPDRGNSPLHF	TGTGCCAGCTCACCGGATCGGGGGAATTCACCCCTCCACTTT
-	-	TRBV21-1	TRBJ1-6	CASTPGYTSPLHF	TGTGCGAGCACGCCAGGGTATACTTCACCCCTCCACTTT
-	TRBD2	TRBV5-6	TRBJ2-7	CASSSSGGGLIEQYF	TGTGCCAGCAGCTCCAGCGGGGGAGGACTGATCGAGCAGTACTTC
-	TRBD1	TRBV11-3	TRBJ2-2	CASSLEPGQGRTGELFF	TGTGCCAGCAGCTTAGAACCCGGACAGGGAAGAACCGGGGAGCTGTTTTTT
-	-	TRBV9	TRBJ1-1	CASSVGVVKGDTEAFF	TGTGCCAGCAGCGTAGGGGTAGTAAAGGGGGACACTGAAGCTTTCTTT
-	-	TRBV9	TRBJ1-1	CASSVGPRARSTEAFF	TGTGCCAGCAGCGTAGGTCCCAGGGCGAGAAGCACTGAAGCTTTCTTT
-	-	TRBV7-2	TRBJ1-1	CASSLNPGSEAFF	TGTGCCAGCAGCTTAAACCCCGGGTCTGAAGCTTTCTTT
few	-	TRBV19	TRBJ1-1	CASTLGWAASFGF	TGTGCCAGTACCCTCGGTTGGGCTGCGTCGTTTGGGTTT
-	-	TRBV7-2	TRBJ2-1	CASSSNTGPNEQFF	TGTGCCAGCAGCTCCAACACAGGGCCGAATGAGCAGTTCTTC
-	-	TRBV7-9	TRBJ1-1	CASSFSFEAFF	TGTGCCAGCAGCTTTTCTTTTGAAGCTTTCTTT
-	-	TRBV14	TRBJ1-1	CASSQENGARATEAFF	TGTGCCAGCAGCCAAGAAAACGGGGCCAGGGCCACTGAAGCTTTCTTT
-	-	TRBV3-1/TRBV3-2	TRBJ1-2	CASSPGSTGSIGYTF	TGTGCCAGCAGCCCGGGGAGTACAGGGTCGATTGGCTACACCTTC
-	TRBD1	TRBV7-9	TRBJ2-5	CASSPRDRGWQETQYF	TGTGCCAGCAGCCCCCGGGACAGGGGTTGGCAAGAGACCCAGTACTTC
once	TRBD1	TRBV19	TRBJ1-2	CASRSTGGYGYTF	TGTGCCAGTCGATCGACAGGGGGCTATGGCTACACCTTC
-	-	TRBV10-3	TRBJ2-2	CAISERGSPTGELFF	TGTGCCATCAGTGAGCGGGGGAGCCCCACCGGGGAGCTGTTTTTT
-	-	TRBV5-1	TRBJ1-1	CASSPGPEFTEAFF	TGCGCCAGCAGCCCCGGCCCGGAGTTCACTGAAGCTTTCTTT
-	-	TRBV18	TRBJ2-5	CASSPGQVTQETQYF	TGTGCCAGCTCACCGGGGCAGGTGACTCAAGAGACCCAGTACTTC
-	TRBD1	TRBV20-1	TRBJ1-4	CSASDRGKSNEKLFF	TGCAGTGCGAGTGACAGGGGAAAGTCCAATGAAAAACTGTTTTTT
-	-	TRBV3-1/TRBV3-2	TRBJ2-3	CASSQLGGFTDTQYF	TGTGCCAGCAGCCAGCTTGGAGGGTTCACAGATACGCAGTATTTT
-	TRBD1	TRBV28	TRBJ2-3	CASRTGTANTDTQYF	TGTGCCAGCAGGACGGGGACAGCGAACACAGATACGCAGTATTTT
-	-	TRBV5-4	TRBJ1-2	CATQGYEVLYYGYTF	TGTGCCACCCAGGGGTATGAGGTGCTATACTATGGCTACACCTTC
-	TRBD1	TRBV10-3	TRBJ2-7	CAISYRQGLHEQYF	TGTGCCATCAGCTACCGACAGGGGCTACACGAGCAGTACTTC
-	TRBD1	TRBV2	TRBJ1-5	CASGGQGNQPQHF	TGTGCCAGCGGCGGACAGGGCAATCAGCCCCAGCATTTT
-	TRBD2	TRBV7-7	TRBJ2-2	CASSPGLAGTGELFF	TGTGCTAGCAGCCCGGGACTAGCGGGCACCGGGGAGCTGTTTTTT
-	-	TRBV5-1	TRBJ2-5	CASGKQGLGETQYF	TGCGCCAGCGGAAAACAGGGTTTAGGAGAGACCCAGTACTTC
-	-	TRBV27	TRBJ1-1	CASSLIRNTEAFF	TGTGCCAGCAGTCTTATACGGAACACTGAAGCTTTCTTT